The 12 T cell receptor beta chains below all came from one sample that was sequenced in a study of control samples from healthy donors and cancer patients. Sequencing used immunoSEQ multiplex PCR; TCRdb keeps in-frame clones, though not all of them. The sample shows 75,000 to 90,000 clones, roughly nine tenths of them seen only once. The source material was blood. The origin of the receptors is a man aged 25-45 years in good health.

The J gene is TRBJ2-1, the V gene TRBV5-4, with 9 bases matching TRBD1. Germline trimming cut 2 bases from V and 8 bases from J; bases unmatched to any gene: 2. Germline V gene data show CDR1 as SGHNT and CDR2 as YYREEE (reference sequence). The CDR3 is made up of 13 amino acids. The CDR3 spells CASSFTGGDEQFF. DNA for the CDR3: TGTGCCAGCAGCTTTACAGGGGGCGATGAGCAGTTCTTC.

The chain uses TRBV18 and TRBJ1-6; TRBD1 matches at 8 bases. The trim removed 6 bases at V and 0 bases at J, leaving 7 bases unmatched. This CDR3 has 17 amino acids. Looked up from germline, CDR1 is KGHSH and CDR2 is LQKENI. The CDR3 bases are TGTGCCAGCTCCCCGGGACAGGCAAACTCCTATAATTCACCCCTCCACTTT. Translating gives CASSPGQANSYNSPLHF.

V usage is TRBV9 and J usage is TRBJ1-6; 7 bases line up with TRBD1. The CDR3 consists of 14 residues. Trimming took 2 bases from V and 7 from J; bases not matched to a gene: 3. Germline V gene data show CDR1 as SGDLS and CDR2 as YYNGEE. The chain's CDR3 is CASSVGQFNSPLHF. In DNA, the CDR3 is TGTGCCAGCAGCGTGGGACAGTTCAATTCACCCCTCCACTTT. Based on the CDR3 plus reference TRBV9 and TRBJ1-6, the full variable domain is DSGVTQTPKHLITATGQRVTLRCSPRSGDLSVYWYQQSLDQGLQFLIQYYNGEERAKGNILERFSAQQFPDLHSELNLSSLELGDSALYFCASSVGQFNSPLHFGNGTRLTVT.

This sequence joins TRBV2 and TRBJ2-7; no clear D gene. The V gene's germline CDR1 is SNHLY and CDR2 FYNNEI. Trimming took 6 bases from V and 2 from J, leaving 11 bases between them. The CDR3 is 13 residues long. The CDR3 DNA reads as TGTGCCAGCAGCCCTACGGACCCCTACGAGCAGTACTTC. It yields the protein CASSPTDPYEQYF.

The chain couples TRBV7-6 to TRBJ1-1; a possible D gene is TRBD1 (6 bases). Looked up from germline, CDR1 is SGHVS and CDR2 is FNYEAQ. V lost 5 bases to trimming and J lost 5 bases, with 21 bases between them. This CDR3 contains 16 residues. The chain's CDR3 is CASSGRPGTPGTEAFF. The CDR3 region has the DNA TGTGCCAGCAGCGGCCGACCGGGGACACCGGGGACTGAAGCTTTCTTT.

The CDR3 region has the DNA TGTGCCAGCAGTCCCAGGGACACGATCTCTGGGGCCAACGTCCTGACTTTC. It translates to CASSPRDTISGANVLTF. The genes are TRBV27 and TRBJ2-6, with a possible D match to TRBD1 (6 bases). The germline V gene has CDR1 MNHEY and CDR2 SMNVEV (reference sequence). Deletions cut 5 bases from V and 0 bases from J, with 14 bases between. The CDR3 runs 17 residues.

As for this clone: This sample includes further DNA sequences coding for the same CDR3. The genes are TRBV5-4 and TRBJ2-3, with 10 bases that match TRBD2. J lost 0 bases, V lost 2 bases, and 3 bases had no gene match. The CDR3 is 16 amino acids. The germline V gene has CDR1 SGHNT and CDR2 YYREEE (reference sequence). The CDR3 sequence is CASSLRTSGSTDTQYF. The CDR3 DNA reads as TGTGCCAGCAGCTTACGGACTAGCGGAAGCACAGATACGCAGTATTTT.

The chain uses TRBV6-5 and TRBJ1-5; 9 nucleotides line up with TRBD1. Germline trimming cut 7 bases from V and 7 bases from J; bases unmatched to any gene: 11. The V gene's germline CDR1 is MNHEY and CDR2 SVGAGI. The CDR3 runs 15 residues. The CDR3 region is CASKTEIGQGQPQHF. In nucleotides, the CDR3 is TGTGCCAGCAAGACCGAAATCGGACAGGGGCAGCCCCAGCATTTT.

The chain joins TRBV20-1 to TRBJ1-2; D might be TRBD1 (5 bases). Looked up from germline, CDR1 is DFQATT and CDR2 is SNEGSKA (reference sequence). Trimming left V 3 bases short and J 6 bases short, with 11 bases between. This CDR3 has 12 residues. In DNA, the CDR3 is TGCAGTGCTAGTCCCCAGGGAGATGGCTACACCTTC. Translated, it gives CSASPQGDGYTF.

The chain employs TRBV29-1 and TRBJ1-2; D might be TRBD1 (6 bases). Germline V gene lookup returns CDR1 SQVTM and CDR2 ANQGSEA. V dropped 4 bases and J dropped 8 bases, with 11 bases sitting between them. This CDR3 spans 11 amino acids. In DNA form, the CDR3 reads TGCAGCGTTGGCCAGGGGTTGGGCTACACCTTC. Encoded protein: CSVGQGLGYTF.

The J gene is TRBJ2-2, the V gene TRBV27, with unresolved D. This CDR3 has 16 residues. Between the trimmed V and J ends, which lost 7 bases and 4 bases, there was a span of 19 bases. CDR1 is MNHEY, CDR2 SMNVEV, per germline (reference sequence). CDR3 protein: CASISSLQIFTGELFF. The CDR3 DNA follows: TGTGCCAGCATTTCCAGCCTACAGATATTCACCGGGGAGCTGTTTTTT.

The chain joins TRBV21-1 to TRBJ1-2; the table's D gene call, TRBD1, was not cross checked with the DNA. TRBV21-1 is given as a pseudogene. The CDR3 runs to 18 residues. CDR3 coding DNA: TGTGCCAGCAGCAAAGAGGGGGACAGGGAATCTTCTTCTATGGGCTACACCTTC. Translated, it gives CASSKEGDRESSSMGYTF.